This entry features one TCR beta chain sequence. The germline gives CDR1 SGHDN, CDR2 FVKESK. Deletions cut 5 bases from V and 4 bases from J, with 17 bases between. CDR3 length: 15 amino acids. Sequencing used immunoSEQ multiplex PCR; TCRdb keeps in-frame clones, though not all of them. Here the sample spans around 57,000 clones, around 96% being singletons. The entry originates in a study of T cells after somatic rescue of genetic block. The chain uses TRBV14 and TRBJ2-5; D may be TRBD1 or TRBD2 (6 bases each). This receptor was taken from a child less than two years old. Material for sequencing was peripheral blood mononuclear cells (PBMCs). The CDR3 coding sequence is TGTGCCAGCAGCTTCTTCGGAGGGGGATTAGAGACCCAGTACTTC. Protein: CASSFFGGGLETQYF.